Given below is one T cell receptor (beta chain) in context. The CDR3 contains 14 residues. With V trimmed by 10 bases and J by 6 bases, 10 bases remained unmatched. Looked up from germline, CDR1 is LGHNA and CDR2 is YNFKEQ. This entry belongs to a study of T cell changes during pregnancy in multiple sclerosis. Using immunoSEQ multiplex PCR, the repertoire was profiled, and TCRdb retains in-frame clones only, with some absent. The sample records about 48,000 clones, around 94% being singletons. This receptor was taken from a female donor with multiple sclerosis, enrolled in a pregnancy study. This specimen consisted of CD4+ T cells from peripheral blood mononuclear cells, obtained in the first trimester of pregnancy. The chain recombines TRBV4-2 with TRBJ2-3; 10 bases agree with TRBD2. CDR3 protein: CANPLAGLLDTQYF. CDR3 sequence (DNA): TGTGCCAACCCACTAGCGGGGCTTCTGGATACGCAGTATTTT.